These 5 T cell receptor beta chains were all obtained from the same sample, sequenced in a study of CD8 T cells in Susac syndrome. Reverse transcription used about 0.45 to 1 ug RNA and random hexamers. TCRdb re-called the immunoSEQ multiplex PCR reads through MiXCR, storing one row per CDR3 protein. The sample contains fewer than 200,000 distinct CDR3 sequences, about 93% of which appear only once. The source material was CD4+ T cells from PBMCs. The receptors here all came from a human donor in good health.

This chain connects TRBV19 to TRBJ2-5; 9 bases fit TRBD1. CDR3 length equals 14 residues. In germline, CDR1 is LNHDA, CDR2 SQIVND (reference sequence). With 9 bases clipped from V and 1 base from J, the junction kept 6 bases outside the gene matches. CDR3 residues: CASGTGNLQETQYF. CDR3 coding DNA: TGTGCCAGCGGGACAGGGAACCTCCAAGAGACCCAGTACTTC.

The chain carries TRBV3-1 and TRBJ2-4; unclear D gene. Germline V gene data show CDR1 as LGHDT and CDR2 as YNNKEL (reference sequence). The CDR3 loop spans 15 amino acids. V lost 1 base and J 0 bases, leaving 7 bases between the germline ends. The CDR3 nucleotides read TGTGCCAGCAGCCAAGGGGGTTTAGCCAAAAACATTCAGTACTTC. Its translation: CASSQGGLAKNIQYF.

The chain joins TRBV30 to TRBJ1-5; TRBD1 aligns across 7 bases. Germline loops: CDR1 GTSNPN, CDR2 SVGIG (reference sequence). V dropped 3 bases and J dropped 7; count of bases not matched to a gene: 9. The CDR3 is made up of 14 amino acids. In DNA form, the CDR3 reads TGTGCCTGGAGCGAGACAGGGTCGGGGCAGCCCCAGCATTTT. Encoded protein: CAWSETGSGQPQHF.

DNA of the CDR3: TGCGCCAGCAGCTTGGGTGGGGTCGACAACGAGCAGTACTTC. Translation: CASSLGGVDNEQYF. The J gene is TRBJ2-7, the V gene TRBV5-1; D unclear. Trimming cost V 0 bases and J 5 bases, with 12 bases left between them. The CDR3 consists of 14 residues. The germline V gene encodes CDR1 SGHRS and CDR2 YFSETQ.

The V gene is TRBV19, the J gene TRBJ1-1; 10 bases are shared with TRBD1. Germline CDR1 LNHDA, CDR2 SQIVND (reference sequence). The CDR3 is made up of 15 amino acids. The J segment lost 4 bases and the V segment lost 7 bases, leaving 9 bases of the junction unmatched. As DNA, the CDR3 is TGTGCCAGTATTCCGACAGGGGGCTGGAGCACTGAAGCTTTCTTT. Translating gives CASIPTGGWSTEAFF. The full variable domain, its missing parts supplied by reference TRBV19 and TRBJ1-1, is DGGITQSPKYLFRKEGQNVTLSCEQNLNHDAMYWYRQDPGQGLRLIYYSQIVNDFQKGDIAEGYSVSREKKESFPLTVTSAQKNPTAFYLCASIPTGGWSTEAFFGQGTRLTVV.